The next 11 T cell receptor beta chains were all read from a single sample in a study of blood T cell repertoires in COVID-19. Profiling relied on immunoSEQ multiplex PCR, and the TCRdb table lists in-frame clones only, not all of them. The table includes roughly 500,000 clones, 89% detected once. Sequenced material: peripheral blood. The receptor set was obtained from a man between 18 and 29 years old with COVID-19, enrolled during active disease.

The chain is built from TRBV2 and TRBJ2-7, with 7 bases that match TRBD2. V lost 3 bases, J lost 3 bases, and 14 bases stayed unmatched. The CDR3 contains 17 residues. Germline V gene data show CDR1 as SNHLY and CDR2 as FYNNEI. The CDR3 DNA is TGTGCCAGCAGTGATCCCATCCTTGGTCGCGGGAGCTACGAGCAGTACTTC. This encodes CASSDPILGRGSYEQYF.

The chain joins TRBV19 to TRBJ2-7; D might be TRBD2 (5 bases). Germline CDR1 and CDR2: LNHDA and SQIVND (reference sequence). Trimming took 6 bases from V and 3 from J, leaving 12 bases between them. This CDR3 has 13 residues. Written as DNA, the CDR3 is TGTGCCAGTAGCGGGATGGGTGTCTACGAGCAGTACTTC. This gives the protein CASSGMGVYEQYF.

A word on this clone: At one boundary the junction diverges from the germline segment, which might be a read error. The J gene is TRBJ2-7, the V gene TRBV11-2, with D tentatively TRBD1 (6 bases). The CDR3 has 14 residues. Germline-derived CDR1 and CDR2 are SGHAT and FQNNGV. CDR3 nucleotide sequence: TGTGCCAGCAGCATAGACAGGAAAAACTACGAGCAGTACTTC. Translation gives CASSIDRKNYEQYF.

This CDR3 is CASSLQGAGETQYF. CDR3 nucleotides: TGTGCCAGCAGTTTGCAGGGGGCTGGAGAGACCCAGTACTTC. The rearrangement uses TRBV28 and TRBJ2-5, with TRBD1 matching over 8 bases. V lost 3 bases and J lost 4; bases outside the gene matches: 4. CDR1 and CDR2 from the germline V gene are MDHEN and SYDVKM. This CDR3 contains 14 residues.

The chain uses TRBV18 and TRBJ2-5; tentatively, D is TRBD2 (5 bases). This CDR3 comprises 14 residues. The V gene lost 3 bases and the J gene lost 1 base, with 9 bases spanning the gap. In germline, CDR1 is KGHSH, CDR2 LQKENI. CDR3 loop: CASSPGLIQETQYF. As DNA, the CDR3 is TGTGCCAGCTCACCCGGACTGATCCAAGAGACCCAGTACTTC. Complete variable domain (other parts from reference TRBV18 and TRBJ2-5): NAGVMQNPRHLVRRRGQEARLRCSPMKGHSHVYWYRQLPEEGLKFMVYLQKENIIDESGMPKERFSAEFPKEGPSILRIQQVVRGDSAAYFCASSPGLIQETQYFGPGTRLLVL.

This chain joins TRBV5-1 and TRBJ2-7; D is unresolved. Germline CDR1 reads SGHRS; CDR2 reads YFSETQ. The CDR3 is made up of 15 amino acids. The germline V and J ends were trimmed by 4 bases and 4 bases, with 18 bases remaining between them. This chain's CDR3 is CASSPTSPGRYEQYF. CDR3 coding DNA: TGCGCCAGCAGCCCCACGAGCCCAGGTCGATACGAGCAGTACTTC.

The J gene is TRBJ2-5, the V gene TRBV5-1, with D perhaps TRBD1 (6 bases). CDR3 length equals 13 residues. The V end was cut by 4 bases, the J end by 5 bases, with 12 bases between. Looked up from germline, CDR1 is SGHRS and CDR2 is YFSETQ. The CDR3 loop reads CASSIGGRETQYF. DNA for the CDR3: TGCGCCAGCAGCATAGGGGGTCGGGAGACCCAGTACTTC.

The rearrangement joins TRBV27 to TRBJ1-5; 8 bases are a match to TRBD1. Germline V gene data show CDR1 as MNHEY and CDR2 as SMNVEV (reference sequence). There are 16 residues in the CDR3. V dropped 5 bases and J dropped 0; count of bases not matched to a gene: 6. For the CDR3, the DNA is TGTGCCAGCAGTAGACAGGGGACTTATAGCAATCAGCCCCAGCATTTT. Translated, it gives CASSRQGTYSNQPQHF.

This clone was seen just once. The chain is built from TRBV4-2 and TRBJ2-7; 13 nucleotides align to TRBD2. CDR1 and CDR2 from the germline V gene are LGHNA and YNFKEQ. The CDR3 has 17 amino acids. The V segment lost 4 bases and the J segment 2 bases; nucleotides outside the gene matches: 8. CDR3 residues: CASSRATSGRETYEQYF. The DNA of the CDR3 is TGTGCCAGCAGCCGAGCTACTAGCGGGAGGGAAACCTACGAGCAGTACTTC.

V is TRBV28 and J is TRBJ1-4; a possible D gene is TRBD1 (6 bases). V was trimmed by 10 bases and J by 4 bases, leaving 13 bases between them. CDR1 is MDHEN, CDR2 SYDVKM, per germline. The CDR3 runs to 13 residues. The CDR3 reads CATYGTHNEKLFF. CDR3 nucleotide sequence: TGTGCCACATACGGGACACATAATGAAAAACTGTTTTTT.

The chain is built from TRBV27 and TRBJ1-6; possibly TRBD1 for D (6 bases). The CDR3 length is 21 residues. In germline, CDR1 is MNHEY, CDR2 SMNVEV (reference sequence). Trimming pared 6 bases from V and 0 bases from J, leaving 27 bases between. Here the CDR3 reads CASSRRTSGTFSSSYNSPLHF. In nucleotides, the CDR3 is TGTGCCAGCAGCCGGCGCACGTCCGGGACATTTTCCAGCTCCTATAATTCACCCCTCCACTTT.